This T cell receptor beta chain was profiled in a study of T cell responses to AZD1222 COVID-19 vaccine. About the study: Pooling was applied to second doses at about 4 or about 12 weeks.

Germline assignment: CDR1 SGHVS and CDR2 FNYEAQ. The CDR3 spans 15 residues. V was shortened by 0 bases and J by 2 bases, with 11 bases between the two germline ends. Sequenced by immunoSEQ multiplex PCR; TCRdb stores in-frame clones only, minus some. This sample has about 140,000 clones, with roughly 90% found just once. The study, taken as a whole, reports: Repertoire sampling was restricted to post-peak T cell response timepoints. Clonal diversity may have been underestimated in mostly white British donors.

About this clone itself: Its antigen is unknown.

The V call is TRBV7-6, the J call TRBJ2-7, with D possibly TRBD1 on 7 matching bases. The receptor comes from an adult in good health. The sequencing used peripheral blood, collected on day 0 of AZD1222 vaccination. CDR3 bases: TGTGCCAGCAGCTTAGCACAGGGGAGGACCTACGAGCAGTACTTC. It specifies CASSLAQGRTYEQYF.